The sequence of this T cell receptor beta chain was determined in a study of cytomegalovirus exposure and HLA in healthy donors. About this clone: Its matching antigen is unknown.

General observations from the study: Reportedly, a later analysis found an Asian-associated ancestry cluster had fewer N-insertions than the approximately 600-donor mean. Cytomegalovirus association was assigned to approximately 180 TCR beta chains.

V was cut by 3 bases and J by 0 bases, with 14 bases left in between. CDR1 and CDR2 from the germline V gene are MNHNS and SASEGT. This CDR3 is 17 amino acids long. Use of 60 Vbeta and 13 Jbeta primers characterized the PCR. Repertoires were generated with immunoSEQ multiplex PCR, while TCRdb's copy carries only in-frame clones and drops some. This sample has around 150,000 clones, with around 86% found just once. This chain connects TRBV6-1 to TRBJ1-4; maybe TRBD1 (6 bases). The TCR was taken from a man in his forties or fifties in good health and CMV-seropositive. The sequenced material came from PBMCs. CDR3 in DNA: TGTGCCAGCAGTGAGGAGTCGGGGGGCGCAACTAATGAAAAACTGTTTTTT. Residues: CASSEESGGATNEKLFF.